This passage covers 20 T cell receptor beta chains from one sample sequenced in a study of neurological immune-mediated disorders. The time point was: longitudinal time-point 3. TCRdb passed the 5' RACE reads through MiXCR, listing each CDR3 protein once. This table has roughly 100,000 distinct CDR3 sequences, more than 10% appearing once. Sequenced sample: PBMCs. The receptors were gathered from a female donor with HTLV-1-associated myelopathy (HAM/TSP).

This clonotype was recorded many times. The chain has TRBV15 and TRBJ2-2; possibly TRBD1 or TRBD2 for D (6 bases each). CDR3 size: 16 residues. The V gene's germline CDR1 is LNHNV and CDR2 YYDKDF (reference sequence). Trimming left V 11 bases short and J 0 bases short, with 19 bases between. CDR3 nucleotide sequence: TGTGCCTCCGCACGCCGGGGGCGGGCGAACACCGGGGAGCTGTTTTTT. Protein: CASARRGRANTGELFF.

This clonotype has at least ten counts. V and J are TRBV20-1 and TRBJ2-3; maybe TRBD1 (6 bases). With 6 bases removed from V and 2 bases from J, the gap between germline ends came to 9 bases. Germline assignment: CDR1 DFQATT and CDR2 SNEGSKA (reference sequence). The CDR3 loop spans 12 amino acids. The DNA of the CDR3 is TGCAGTGCCACAGGGTACACAGATACGCAGTATTTT. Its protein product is CSATGYTDTQYF.

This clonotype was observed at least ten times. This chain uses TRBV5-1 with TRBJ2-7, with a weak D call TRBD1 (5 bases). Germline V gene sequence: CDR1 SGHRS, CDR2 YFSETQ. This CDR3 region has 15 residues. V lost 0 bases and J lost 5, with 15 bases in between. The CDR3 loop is CASSLATTGSNEQYF. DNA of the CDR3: TGCGCCAGCAGCTTGGCCACAACAGGTTCCAACGAGCAGTACTTC.

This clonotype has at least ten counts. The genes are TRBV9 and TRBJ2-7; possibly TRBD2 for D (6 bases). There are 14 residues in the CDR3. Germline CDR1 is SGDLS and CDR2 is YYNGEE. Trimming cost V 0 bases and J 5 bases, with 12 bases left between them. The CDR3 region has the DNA TGTGCCAGCAGCGTAGGTGCAGGGAGGAACGAGCAGTACTTC. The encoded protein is CASSVGAGRNEQYF.

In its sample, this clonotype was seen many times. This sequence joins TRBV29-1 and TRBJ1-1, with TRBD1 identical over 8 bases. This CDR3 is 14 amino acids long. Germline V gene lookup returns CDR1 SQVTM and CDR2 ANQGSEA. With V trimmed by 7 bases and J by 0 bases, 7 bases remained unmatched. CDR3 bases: TGCAGCGCCGTCGACAGGGGCATGAACACTGAAGCTTTCTTT. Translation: CSAVDRGMNTEAFF.

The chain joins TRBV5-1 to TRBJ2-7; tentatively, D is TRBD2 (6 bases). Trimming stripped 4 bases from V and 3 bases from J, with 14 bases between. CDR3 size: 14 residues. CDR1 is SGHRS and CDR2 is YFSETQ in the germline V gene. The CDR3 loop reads CASSQPGLNYEQYF. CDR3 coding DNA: TGCGCCAGCAGCCAGCCGGGACTGAACTACGAGCAGTACTTC. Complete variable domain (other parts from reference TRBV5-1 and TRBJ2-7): KAGVTQTPRYLIKTRGQQVTLSCSPISGHRSVSWYQQTPGQGLQFLFEYFSETQRNKGNFPGRFSGRQFSNSRSEMNVSTLELGDSALYLCASSQPGLNYEQYFGPGTRLTVT.

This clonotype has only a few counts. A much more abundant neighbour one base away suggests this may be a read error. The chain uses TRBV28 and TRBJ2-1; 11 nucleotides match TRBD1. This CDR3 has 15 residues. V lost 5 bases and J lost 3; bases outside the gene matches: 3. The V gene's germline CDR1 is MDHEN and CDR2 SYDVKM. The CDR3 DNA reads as TGTGCCAGCAGTACCGGGACAGGGGGCTACAATGAGCAGTTCTTC. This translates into CASSTGTGGYNEQFF.

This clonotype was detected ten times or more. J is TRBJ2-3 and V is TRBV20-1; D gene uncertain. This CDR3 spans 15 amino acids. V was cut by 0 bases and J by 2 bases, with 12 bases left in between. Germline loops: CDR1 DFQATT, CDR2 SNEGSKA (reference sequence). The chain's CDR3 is CSARDAAESTDTQYF. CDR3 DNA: TGCAGTGCTAGAGATGCGGCGGAGTCCACAGATACGCAGTATTTT.

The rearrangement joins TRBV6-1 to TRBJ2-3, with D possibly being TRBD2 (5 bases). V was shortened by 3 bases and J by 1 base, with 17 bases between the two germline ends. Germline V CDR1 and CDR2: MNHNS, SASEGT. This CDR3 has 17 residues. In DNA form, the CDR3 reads TGTGCCAGCAGTGAGACTCTCCGGGATCCCGGCACAGATACGCAGTATTTT. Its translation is CASSETLRDPGTDTQYF.

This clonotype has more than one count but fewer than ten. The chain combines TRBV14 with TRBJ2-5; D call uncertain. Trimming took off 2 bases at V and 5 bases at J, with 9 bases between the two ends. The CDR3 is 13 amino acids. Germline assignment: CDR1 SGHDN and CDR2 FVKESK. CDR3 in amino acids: CASSQIGWETQYF. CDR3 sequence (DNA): TGTGCCAGCAGCCAAATTGGATGGGAGACCCAGTACTTC.

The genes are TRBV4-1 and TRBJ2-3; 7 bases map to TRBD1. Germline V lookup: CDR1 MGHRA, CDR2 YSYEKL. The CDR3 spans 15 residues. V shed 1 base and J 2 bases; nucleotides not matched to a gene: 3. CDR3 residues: CASSQGQGPTDTQYF. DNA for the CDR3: TGCGCCAGCAGCCAAGGACAGGGACCCACAGATACGCAGTATTTT.

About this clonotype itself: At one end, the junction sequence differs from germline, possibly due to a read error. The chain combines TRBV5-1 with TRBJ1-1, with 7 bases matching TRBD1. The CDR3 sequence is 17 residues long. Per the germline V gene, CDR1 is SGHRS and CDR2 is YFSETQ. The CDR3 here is CANSNPGTVRLNTEAFF. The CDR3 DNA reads TGCGCCAACAGCAACCCCGGGACAGTGCGATTGAACACTGAAGCTTTCTTT.

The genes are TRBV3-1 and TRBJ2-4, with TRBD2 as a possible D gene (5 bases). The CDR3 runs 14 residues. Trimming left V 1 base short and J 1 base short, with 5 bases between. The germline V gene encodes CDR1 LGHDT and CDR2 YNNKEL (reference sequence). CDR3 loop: CASSQAGAKNIQYF. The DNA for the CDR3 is TGTGCCAGCAGCCAAGCGGGGGCCAAAAACATTCAGTACTTC. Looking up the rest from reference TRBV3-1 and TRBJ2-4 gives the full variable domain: DTAVSQTPKYLVTQMGNDKSIKCEQNLGHDTMYWYKQDSKKFLKIMFSYNNKELIINETVPNRFSPKSPDKAHLNLHINSLELGDSAVYFCASSQAGAKNIQYFGAGTRLSVL.

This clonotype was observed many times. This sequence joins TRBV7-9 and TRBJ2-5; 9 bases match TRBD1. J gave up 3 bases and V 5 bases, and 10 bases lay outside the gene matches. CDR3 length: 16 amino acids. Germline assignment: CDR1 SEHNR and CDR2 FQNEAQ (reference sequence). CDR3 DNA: TGTGCCAGCAGCACTTGGACAGGGGCCGTGAAAGAGACCCAGTACTTC. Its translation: CASSTWTGAVKETQYF. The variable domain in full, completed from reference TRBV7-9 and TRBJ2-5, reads DTGVSQNPRHKITKRGQNVTFRCDPISEHNRLYWYRQTLGQGPEFLTYFQNEAQLEKSRLLSDRFSAERPKGSFSTLEIQRTEQGDSAMYLCASSTWTGAVKETQYFGPGTRLLVL.

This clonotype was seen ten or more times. In DNA, the CDR3 is TGTGCCACCAGTGACCCGGGGACAGGGCATGAGCAGTTCTTC. Its protein is CATSDPGTGHEQFF. This sequence joins TRBV24-1 and TRBJ2-1; 9 nucleotides line up with TRBD1. Germline CDR1 and CDR2: KGHDR and SFDVKD. J was trimmed by 8 bases and V by 4 bases; bases with no gene match: 5. The CDR3 totals 14 residues.

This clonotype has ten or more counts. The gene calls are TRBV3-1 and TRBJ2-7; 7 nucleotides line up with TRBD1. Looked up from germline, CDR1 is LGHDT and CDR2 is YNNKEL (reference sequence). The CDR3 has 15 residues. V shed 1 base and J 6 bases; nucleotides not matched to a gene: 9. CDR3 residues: CASSQGRDRETEQYF. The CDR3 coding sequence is TGTGCCAGCAGCCAAGGCCGGGACAGAGAAACCGAGCAGTACTTC.

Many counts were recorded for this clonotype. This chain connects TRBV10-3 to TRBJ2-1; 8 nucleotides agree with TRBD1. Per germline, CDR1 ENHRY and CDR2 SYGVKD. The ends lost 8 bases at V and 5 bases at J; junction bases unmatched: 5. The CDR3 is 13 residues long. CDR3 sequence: CAIARTGNNEQFF. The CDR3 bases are TGTGCCATCGCCCGGACAGGGAACAATGAGCAGTTCTTC.

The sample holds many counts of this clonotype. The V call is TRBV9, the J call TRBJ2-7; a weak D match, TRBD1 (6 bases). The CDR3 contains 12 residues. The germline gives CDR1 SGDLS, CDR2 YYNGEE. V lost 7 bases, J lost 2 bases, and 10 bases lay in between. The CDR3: CASGTYAYEQYF. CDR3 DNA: TGTGCCAGCGGGACATACGCCTACGAGCAGTACTTC.

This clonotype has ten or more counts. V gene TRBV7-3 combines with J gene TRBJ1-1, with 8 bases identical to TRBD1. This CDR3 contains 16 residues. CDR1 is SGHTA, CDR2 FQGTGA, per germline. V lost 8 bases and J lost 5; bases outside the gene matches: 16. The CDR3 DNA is TGTGCCAGCTCATCCTCTTCGGACAGGGTATTAACTGAAGCTTTCTTT. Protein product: CASSSSSDRVLTEAFF.

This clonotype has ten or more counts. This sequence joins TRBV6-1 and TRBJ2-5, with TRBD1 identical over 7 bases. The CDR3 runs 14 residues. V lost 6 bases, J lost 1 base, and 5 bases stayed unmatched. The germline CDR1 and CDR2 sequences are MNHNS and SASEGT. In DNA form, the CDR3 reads TGTGCCAGCAGCGCCGGGACAGCCCAAGAGACCCAGTACTTC. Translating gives CASSAGTAQETQYF.